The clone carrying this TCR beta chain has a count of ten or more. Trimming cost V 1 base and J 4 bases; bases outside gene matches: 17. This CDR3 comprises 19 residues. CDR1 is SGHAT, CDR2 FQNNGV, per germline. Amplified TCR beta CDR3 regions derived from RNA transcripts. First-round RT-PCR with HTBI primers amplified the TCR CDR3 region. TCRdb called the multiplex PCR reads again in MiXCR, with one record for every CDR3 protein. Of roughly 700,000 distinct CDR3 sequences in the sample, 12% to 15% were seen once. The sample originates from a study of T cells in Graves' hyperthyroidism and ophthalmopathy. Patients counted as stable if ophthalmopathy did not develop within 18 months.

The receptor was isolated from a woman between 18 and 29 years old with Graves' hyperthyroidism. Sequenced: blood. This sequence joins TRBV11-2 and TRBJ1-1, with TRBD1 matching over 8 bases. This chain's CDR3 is CASSLASFRGPLVATEAFF. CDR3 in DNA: TGTGCCAGCAGCTTAGCCTCGTTCAGGGGGCCCTTGGTGGCCACTGAAGCTTTCTTT.